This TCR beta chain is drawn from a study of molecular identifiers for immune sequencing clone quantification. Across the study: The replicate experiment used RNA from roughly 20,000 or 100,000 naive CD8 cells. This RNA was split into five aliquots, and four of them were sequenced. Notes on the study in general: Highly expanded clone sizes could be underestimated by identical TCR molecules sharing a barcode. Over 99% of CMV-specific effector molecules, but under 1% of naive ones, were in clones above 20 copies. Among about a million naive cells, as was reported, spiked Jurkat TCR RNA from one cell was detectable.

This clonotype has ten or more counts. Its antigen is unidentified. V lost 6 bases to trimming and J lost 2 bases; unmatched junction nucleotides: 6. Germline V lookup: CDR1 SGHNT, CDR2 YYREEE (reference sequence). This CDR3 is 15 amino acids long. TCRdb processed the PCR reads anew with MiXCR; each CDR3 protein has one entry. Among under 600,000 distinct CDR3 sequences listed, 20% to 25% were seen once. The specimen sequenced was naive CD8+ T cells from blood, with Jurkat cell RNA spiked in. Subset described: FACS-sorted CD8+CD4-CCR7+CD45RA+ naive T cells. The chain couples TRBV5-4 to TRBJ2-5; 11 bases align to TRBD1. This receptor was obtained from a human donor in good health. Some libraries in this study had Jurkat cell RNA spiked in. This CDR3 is CASTSGTGGQETQYF. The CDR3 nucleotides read TGTGCCAGCACATCCGGGACAGGGGGTCAAGAGACCCAGTACTTC.